The sequence of this T cell receptor (beta chain) was determined in a study of blood T cell repertoires in COVID-19. The germline V gene encodes CDR1 LGHDT and CDR2 YNNKEL (reference sequence). This CDR3 is built from 13 residues. V lost 4 bases and J lost 2, with 8 bases in between. Data came from immunoSEQ multiplex PCR; TCRdb stores just in-frame clones and leaves some out. The repertoire has under 150,000 clones, around 88% of them found once; the top ten carry about 28%. A note on this clone: This sample also contains other DNA sequences that code for the same CDR3.

Sequenced material: peripheral blood. J is TRBJ1-2 and V is TRBV3-1 (or the pseudogene TRBV3-2), with D maybe TRBD1 (5 bases). The source of this sequence is a human donor in a cohort sampled during active COVID-19. CDR3 sequence: CASSPDRNYGYTF. The DNA for the CDR3 is TGTGCCAGCAGCCCAGACAGAAACTATGGCTACACCTTC.